These 21 T cell receptor beta chains originate from one sample sequenced in a study of shared clonotypes between healthy human individuals (dated by TCRdb to the early 2020s). Libraries came from the immunoSEQ multiplex PCR assay. TCRdb's version of the immuneACCESS table is confined to in-frame rearrangements and falls short of the full clone set. An unresolved V gene accounts for under half of the shortfall where checked; the remainder is of unknown origin. This sample comprises some 690,000 clones, 90% of them detected only once. The ten largest clones add up to about a third of the sample. The source material was memory CD8+ T cells from PBMCs. What the cell subset or site label conveys for this sample: CD45RO+ cells pooled with CCR7-negative TemRA cells. All receptors come from a man aged 18 to 35 in good health. Some clones in this sample may be carry-over from other donors' samples.

This chain links TRBV27 with TRBJ2-2; weak D call: TRBD2 (5 bases). CDR1 MNHEY and CDR2 SMNVEV come from the germline V gene (reference sequence). The CDR3 is 14 amino acids. V lost 5 bases and J 8 bases, leaving 15 bases between the germline ends. CDR3 coding DNA: TGTGCCAGCAGTGCTACTAGACACCCAGGGGAGCTGTTTTTT. As protein: CASSATRHPGELFF.

The CDR3 protein is CASSPIWSRQKPSYEQYF. CDR3 DNA sequence: TGTGCCAGCAGTCCCATTTGGTCTCGACAGAAACCTTCCTACGAGCAGTACTTC. V is TRBV28 and J is TRBJ2-7; a weak D match, TRBD1 (5 bases). Germline loops: CDR1 MDHEN, CDR2 SYDVKM. With 5 bases removed from V and 1 base from J, the gap between germline ends came to 24 bases. This CDR3 has 18 residues.

The chain uses TRBV7-9 and TRBJ1-5; no definite D call. Germline CDR1 and CDR2: SEHNR and FQNEAQ (reference sequence). The CDR3 extends over 13 amino acids. Trimming stripped 7 bases from V and 3 bases from J, with 10 bases between. The CDR3, as DNA: TGTGCCAGCACCTACGAGGACAATCAGCCCCAGCATTTT. Protein sequence: CASTYEDNQPQHF.

The J gene is TRBJ1-2, the V gene TRBV9; unclear D gene. This CDR3 has 16 residues. V dropped 7 bases and J dropped 0 bases, with 19 bases sitting between them. Germline loops: CDR1 SGDLS, CDR2 YYNGEE. In DNA, the CDR3 is TGTGCCAGCTCCTTGTCGGGTGGCTCAGCTAACTATGGCTACACCTTC. It translates to CASSLSGGSANYGYTF.

The chain couples TRBV7-9 to TRBJ2-3, with TRBD2 matching over 7 bases. The ends lost 2 bases at V and 2 bases at J; junction bases unmatched: 7. Per the germline V gene, CDR1 is SEHNR and CDR2 is FQNEAQ (reference sequence). The CDR3 contains 16 residues. The CDR3 protein is CASSLTVTSDTDTQYF. CDR3 DNA: TGTGCCAGCAGCTTAACGGTTACTAGCGACACAGATACGCAGTATTTT.

This chain joins TRBV19 and TRBJ2-5; TRBD1 might be the D (5 bases). The CDR3 is 13 residues long. The germline V and J ends were trimmed by 6 bases and 5 bases, with 13 bases remaining between them. Germline V gene data show CDR1 as LNHDA and CDR2 as SQIVND (reference sequence). The CDR3: CASRQGSTETQYF. The CDR3 DNA is TGTGCCAGTAGGCAGGGTTCTACGGAGACCCAGTACTTC. Looking up the rest from reference TRBV19 and TRBJ2-5 gives the full variable domain: DGGITQSPKYLFRKEGQNVTLSCEQNLNHDAMYWYRQDPGQGLRLIYYSQIVNDFQKGDIAEGYSVSREKKESFPLTVTSAQKNPTAFYLCASRQGSTETQYFGPGTRLLVL.

The chain joins TRBV19 to TRBJ1-1; D is undetermined. Germline V gene sequence: CDR1 LNHDA, CDR2 SQIVND (reference sequence). Trimming removed 4 bases from V and 1 base from J, with 10 bases in between. The CDR3 totals 14 residues. The CDR3 here is CASSKYRPNTEAFF. The CDR3 coding sequence is TGTGCCAGTAGTAAGTACAGACCGAACACTGAAGCTTTCTTT.

This rearrangement joins TRBV7-9 to TRBJ1-5; D possibly corresponds to TRBD1 (5 bases). Per germline, CDR1 SEHNR and CDR2 FQNEAQ (reference sequence). This CDR3 region has 16 residues. V dropped 1 base and J dropped 4 bases, with 14 bases sitting between them. The CDR3 DNA reads as TGTGCCAGCAGCTTAGTCCAGGGCGAAGGTAATCAGCCCCAGCATTTT. Translation gives CASSLVQGEGNQPQHF.

The sample holds many counts of this clone. The CDR3 nucleotides read TGTGCCAGCAGCCCGGGATGGGCCTACGAGCAGTACTTC. This gives the protein CASSPGWAYEQYF. The chain carries TRBV4-2 and TRBJ2-7, with D possibly TRBD2 on 5 matching bases. CDR3 length equals 13 residues. Germline CDR1 reads LGHNA; CDR2 reads YNFKEQ. Trimming took off 4 bases at V and 2 bases at J, with 9 bases between the two ends.

The CDR3 is CATSSRWGTGKNIQYF. In DNA, the CDR3 is TGTGCCACCAGTTCGAGATGGGGGACTGGGAAAAACATTCAGTACTTC. The J gene is TRBJ2-4, the V gene TRBV15, with a possible D match to TRBD2 (6 bases). V lost 6 bases and J 4 bases, leaving 19 bases between the germline ends. The CDR3 totals 16 residues. Germline CDR1 LNHNV, CDR2 YYDKDF (reference sequence).

The chain carries TRBV27 and TRBJ2-1; TRBD1 aligns across 8 bases. The CDR3 has 16 amino acids. Germline trimming cut 3 bases from V and 2 bases from J; bases unmatched to any gene: 6. Germline V gives CDR1 MNHEY, CDR2 SMNVEV (reference sequence). The CDR3 region has the DNA TGTGCCAGCAGTTTTAGTTGGACAGGGCCCTACAATGAGCAGTTCTTC. It is translated as CASSFSWTGPYNEQFF.

CDR3 residues: CASSQGGRGRSNEKLFF. DNA for the CDR3: TGCGCCAGCAGCCAAGGCGGCAGAGGGCGGTCAAATGAAAAACTGTTTTTT. The J gene is TRBJ1-4, the V gene TRBV4-1; D call uncertain. Germline-derived CDR1 and CDR2 are MGHRA and YSYEKL. The germline V and J ends were trimmed by 1 base and 5 bases, with 17 bases remaining between them. The CDR3 consists of 17 residues.

This clone has a handful of counts. The V call is TRBV7-9, the J call TRBJ1-2; D is uncertain. Deletions cut 10 bases from V and 5 bases from J, with 20 bases between. Germline values: CDR1 SEHNR, CDR2 FQNEAQ (reference sequence). The CDR3 extends over 14 amino acids. The CDR3 DNA follows: TGTGCCACCCAAGGCCCGGGGAGCGGATATGGCTACACCTTC. Residues: CATQGPGSGYGYTF.

The gene calls are TRBV27 and TRBJ2-2, with D perhaps matching TRBD1 (6 bases). V shed 3 bases and J shed 7 bases, with 18 bases lying between them. Germline V gene data show CDR1 as MNHEY and CDR2 as SMNVEV (reference sequence). The CDR3 is 16 amino acids. DNA of the CDR3: TGTGCCAGCAGTTTGACCCTACAGGGCTGGGGCGGGGAGCTGTTTTTT. Its translation: CASSLTLQGWGGELFF.

Notes on this clone: A single base separates this from a much larger clone, so it may be a read error. V usage is TRBV5-6 and J usage is TRBJ2-7; D may be TRBD1 (6 bases). CDR3 size: 12 residues. The germline gives CDR1 SGHDT, CDR2 YYEEEE. Trimming stripped 3 bases from V and 3 bases from J, with 7 bases between. The CDR3: CASSSGVYEQYF. The CDR3 bases are TGTGCCAGCAGCTCAGGGGTCTACGAGCAGTACTTC.

The chain employs TRBV5-8 and TRBJ2-6; perhaps TRBD1 as D (5 bases). This CDR3 is built from 15 residues. V was cut by 4 bases and J by 0 bases, with 8 bases left in between. Germline loops: CDR1 SGHTS, CDR2 YDEGEE. The CDR3 bases are TGTGCCAGCAGCCGACAGTACTCTGGGGCCAACGTCCTGACTTTC. It encodes CASSRQYSGANVLTF.

The chain is built from TRBV4-1 and TRBJ1-2, with D unclear. Trimming cost V 4 bases and J 5 bases, with 11 bases left between them. Germline V lookup: CDR1 MGHRA, CDR2 YSYEKL. The CDR3 contains 13 residues. The CDR3 loop reads CASSLPGQYGYTF. For the CDR3, the DNA is TGCGCCAGCAGCCTCCCAGGCCAGTATGGCTACACCTTC.

J is TRBJ2-3 and V is TRBV21-1; TRBD2 is the table's D call, not checked against the DNA. TRBV21-1 is an annotated pseudogene. CDR3 length equals 19 residues. CDR3 in amino acids: CASSKEFYPRRRSTDTQYF. The CDR3 bases are TGTGCCAGCAGCAAAGAATTTTACCCAAGGAGGAGAAGCACAGATACGCAGTATTTT.

V is TRBV9 and J is TRBJ2-1; 9 positions match TRBD2. Germline lookup yields CDR1 SGDLS and CDR2 YYNGEE. The CDR3 is made up of 16 amino acids. V gave up 4 bases and J gave up 7 bases; unmatched junction bases: 12. CDR3 bases: TGTGCCAGCAGCCCAATCTGGCTTAGCGGGAGAAATGAGCAGTTCTTC. This gives the protein CASSPIWLSGRNEQFF.

This chain joins TRBV27 and TRBJ2-7; 10 bases agree with TRBD2. The junction had 12 bases not matched to a gene; V was cut back by 6 bases and J by 4 bases. Germline CDR1 is MNHEY and CDR2 is SMNVEV (reference sequence). The CDR3 loop spans 16 amino acids. The CDR3 sequence is CASSPLTSGIQYEQYF. The CDR3 DNA follows: TGTGCCAGCAGCCCACTTACTAGCGGGATCCAGTACGAGCAGTACTTC.

This chain connects TRBV5-4 to TRBJ2-1; D is uncertain. V was shortened by 4 bases and J by 0 bases, with 14 bases between the two germline ends. The CDR3 has 16 residues. Germline V gene data show CDR1 as SGHNT and CDR2 as YYREEE (reference sequence). The CDR3 nucleotides read TGTGCCAGCAGCCGCAACTTGAGAAACTCCTACAATGAGCAGTTCTTC. This codes for CASSRNLRNSYNEQFF.